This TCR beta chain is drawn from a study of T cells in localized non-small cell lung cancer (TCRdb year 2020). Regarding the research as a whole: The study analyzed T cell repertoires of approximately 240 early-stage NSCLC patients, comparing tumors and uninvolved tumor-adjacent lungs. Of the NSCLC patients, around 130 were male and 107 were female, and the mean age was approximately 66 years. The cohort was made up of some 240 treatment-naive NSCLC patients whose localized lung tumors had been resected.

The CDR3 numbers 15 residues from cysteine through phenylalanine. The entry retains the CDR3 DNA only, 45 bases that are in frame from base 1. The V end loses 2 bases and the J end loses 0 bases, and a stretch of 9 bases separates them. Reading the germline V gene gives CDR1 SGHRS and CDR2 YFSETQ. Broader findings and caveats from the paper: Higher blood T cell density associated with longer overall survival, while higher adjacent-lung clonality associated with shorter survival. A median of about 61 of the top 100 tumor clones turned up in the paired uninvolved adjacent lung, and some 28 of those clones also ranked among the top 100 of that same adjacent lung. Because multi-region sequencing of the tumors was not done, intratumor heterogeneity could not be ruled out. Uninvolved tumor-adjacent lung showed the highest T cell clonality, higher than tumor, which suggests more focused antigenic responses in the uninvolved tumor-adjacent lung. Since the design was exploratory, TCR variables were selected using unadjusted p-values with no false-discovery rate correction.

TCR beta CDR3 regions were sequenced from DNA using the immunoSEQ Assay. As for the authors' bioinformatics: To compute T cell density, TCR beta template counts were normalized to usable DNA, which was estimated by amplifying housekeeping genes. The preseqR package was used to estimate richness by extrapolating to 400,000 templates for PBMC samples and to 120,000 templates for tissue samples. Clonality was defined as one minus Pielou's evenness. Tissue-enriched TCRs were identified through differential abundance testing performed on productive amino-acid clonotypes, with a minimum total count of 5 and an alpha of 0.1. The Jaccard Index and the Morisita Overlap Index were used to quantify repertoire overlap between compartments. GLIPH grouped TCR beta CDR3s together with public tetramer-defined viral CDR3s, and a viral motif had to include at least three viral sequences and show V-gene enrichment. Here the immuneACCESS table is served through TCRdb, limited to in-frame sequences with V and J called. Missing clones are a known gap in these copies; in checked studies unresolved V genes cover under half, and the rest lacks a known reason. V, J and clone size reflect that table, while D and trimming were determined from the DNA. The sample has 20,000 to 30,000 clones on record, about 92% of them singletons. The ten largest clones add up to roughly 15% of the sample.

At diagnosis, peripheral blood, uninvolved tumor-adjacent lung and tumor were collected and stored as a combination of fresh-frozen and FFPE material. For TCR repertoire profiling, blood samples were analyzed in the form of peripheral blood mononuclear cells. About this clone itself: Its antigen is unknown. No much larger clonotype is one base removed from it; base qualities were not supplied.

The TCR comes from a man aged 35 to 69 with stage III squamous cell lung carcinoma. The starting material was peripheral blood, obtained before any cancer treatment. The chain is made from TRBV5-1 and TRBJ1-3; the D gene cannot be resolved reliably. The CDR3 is CASSFDHSSGNTIYF. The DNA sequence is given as TGCGCCAGCAGCTTCGACCACAGCTCTGGAAACACCATATATTTT. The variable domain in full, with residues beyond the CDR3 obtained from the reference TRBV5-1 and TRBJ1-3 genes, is KAGVTQTPRYLIKTRGQQVTLSCSPISGHRSVSWYQQTPGQGLQFLFEYFSETQRNKGNFPGRFSGRQFSNSRSEMNVSTLELGDSALYLCASSFDHSSGNTIYFGEGSWLTVV.